The clone carrying this T cell receptor beta chain was found a few times. Its antigen is unknown. Making TCR cDNA involved 5'RACE template switching, which added UMIs and a universal primer site. Using its own MiXCR run on the 5' RACE reads, TCRdb lists one record per CDR3 protein. The sample holds 550,000 to 750,000 distinct CDR3 sequences, 13% seen once. This entry comes from a study of T cells after yellow fever vaccination. The study's findings and limits: FACS-sorted repertoires could contain abundant clonotypes contaminating from the bulk population. Just a small share of clonotypes turned up in the CD4 compartment as well as the CD8 compartment.

The receptor was derived from a man under 40 who received the YFV17D yellow fever vaccine. The source material was PBMCs, sampled on the day of the yellow fever booster vaccination.

The CDR3: CASSSSGTRTDTQYF. As DNA, the CDR3 is TGCGCCAGCAGCTCCTCCGGGACTAGAACAGATACGCAGTATTTT. This chain uses TRBV5-1 with TRBJ2-3; the match to TRBD2 covers 8 bases. The CDR3 runs 15 residues. The germline gives CDR1 SGHRS, CDR2 YFSETQ. J gave up 3 bases and V 3 bases, and 6 bases lay outside the gene matches.